The clone carrying this TCR beta chain occurred once. Antigen unknown. The source of the sample is a study of cytomegalovirus exposure and HLA in healthy donors. Across the whole study: Ancestry clustering placed about 80% of approximately 420 genotyped donors in the Caucasian-associated cluster. Study-level points and caveats: Earlier analysis found most TCR beta V segments productive about 87% or about 30% of the time. TCR beta chain V- and J-gene trimming was linked, in a later analysis, to a missense variant in DCLRE1C.

This PCR relied on a set of 60 Vbeta primers and 13 Jbeta primers. Profiled with immunoSEQ multiplex PCR; TCRdb holds only in-frame clones, not every one. Among roughly 180,000 clones listed, approximately 80% were seen once. Germline assignment: CDR1 SGDLS and CDR2 YYNGEE. The CDR3 runs 14 residues. Trimming removed 3 bases at V and 3 bases at J, with 13 bases between. J is TRBJ2-7 and V is TRBV9, with D tentatively TRBD1 (6 bases). Sample: PBMCs. The source of this sequence is a man aged 18 to 29 in good health and CMV-seronegative. CDR3 coding DNA: TGTGCCAGCAGCGCACGGGACACGAGCTACGAGCAGTACTTC. This encodes CASSARDTSYEQYF.